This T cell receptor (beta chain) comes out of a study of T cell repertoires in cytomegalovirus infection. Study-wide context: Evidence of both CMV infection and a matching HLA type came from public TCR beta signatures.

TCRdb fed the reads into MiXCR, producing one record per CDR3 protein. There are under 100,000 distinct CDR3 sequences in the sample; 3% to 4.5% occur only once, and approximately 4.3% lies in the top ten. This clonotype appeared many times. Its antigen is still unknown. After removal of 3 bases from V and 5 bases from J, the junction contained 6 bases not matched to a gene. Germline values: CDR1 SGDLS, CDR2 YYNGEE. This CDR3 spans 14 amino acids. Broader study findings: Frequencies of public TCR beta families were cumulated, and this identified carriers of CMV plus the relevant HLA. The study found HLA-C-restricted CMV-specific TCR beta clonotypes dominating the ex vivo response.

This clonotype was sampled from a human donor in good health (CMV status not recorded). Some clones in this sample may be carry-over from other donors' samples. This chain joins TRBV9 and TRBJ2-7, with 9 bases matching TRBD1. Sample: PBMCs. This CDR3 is CASSAGTGTNEQYF. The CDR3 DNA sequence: TGTGCCAGCAGCGCCGGGACAGGGACGAACGAGCAGTACTTC.